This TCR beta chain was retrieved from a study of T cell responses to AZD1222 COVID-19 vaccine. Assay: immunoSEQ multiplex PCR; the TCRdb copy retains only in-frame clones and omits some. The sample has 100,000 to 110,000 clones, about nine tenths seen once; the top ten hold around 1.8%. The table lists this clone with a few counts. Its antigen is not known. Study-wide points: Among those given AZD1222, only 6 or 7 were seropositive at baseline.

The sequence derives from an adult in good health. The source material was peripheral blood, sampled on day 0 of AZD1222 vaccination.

The CDR3 nucleotides are TGCGCCAGCAGCACTACCCCTGGCACAGATACGCAGTATTTT. This translates into CASSTTPGTDTQYF. The gene calls are TRBV5-1 and TRBJ2-3, with D unclear. Between the trimmed V and J ends, which lost 4 bases and 1 base, there was a span of 10 bases. The CDR3 is 14 residues long. Germline V lookup: CDR1 SGHRS, CDR2 YFSETQ.